These 14 T cell receptor beta chains originate from one sample sequenced in a study of radiotherapy plus CTLA-4 blockade in lung cancer. Assay used: immunoSEQ multiplex PCR; TCRdb lists only in-frame clones, some missing. The sample records some 96,000 clones, 85% to 90% being singletons. The sample consisted of peripheral blood, taken from a patient treated with radiotherapy plus ipilimumab. These receptors were obtained from a human donor with non-small cell lung cancer that progressed on radiotherapy plus ipilimumab.

This chain connects TRBV5-4 to TRBJ2-3, with 10 bases identical to TRBD1. After removal of 7 bases from V and 5 bases from J, the junction contained 10 bases not matched to a gene. Per the germline V gene, CDR1 is SGHNT and CDR2 is YYREEE (reference sequence). The CDR3 extends over 15 amino acids. The CDR3 here is CASRKDRGFKDTQYF. In DNA, the CDR3 is TGTGCCAGCCGGAAGGACAGGGGGTTTAAAGATACGCAGTATTTT.

The chain has TRBV27 and TRBJ2-5; D remains unclear. Germline V gene sequence: CDR1 MNHEY, CDR2 SMNVEV (reference sequence). This CDR3 has 13 amino acids. V was pared by 6 bases and J by 1 base, with 9 bases between. The CDR3 reads CASRVMGQETQYF. Here the CDR3 DNA reads TGTGCCAGCAGGGTAATGGGCCAAGAGACCCAGTACTTC.

The chain has TRBV5-5 and TRBJ2-2, with D perhaps TRBD1 (6 bases). Germline loops: CDR1 SGHKS, CDR2 YYEKEE (reference sequence). The ends were cut back, 0 bases at V and 8 bases at J, with 14 bases in the middle. There are 15 residues in the CDR3. Here the CDR3 reads CASSLERRGLGELFF. The CDR3 DNA sequence: TGTGCCAGCAGCTTGGAACGCAGGGGTCTTGGGGAGCTGTTTTTT.

This chain uses TRBV9 with TRBJ1-1, with D uncertain. Germline loops: CDR1 SGDLS, CDR2 YYNGEE. Trimming left V 0 bases short and J 1 base short, with 7 bases between. The length of the CDR3 is 14 residues. The CDR3 DNA is TGTGCCAGCAGCGTAGCTTTGGGGAACACTGAAGCTTTCTTT. It encodes CASSVALGNTEAFF.

This chain joins TRBV9 and TRBJ2-2; the D gene is possibly TRBD2 (6 bases). The CDR3 contains 14 residues. Trimming left V 4 bases short and J 3 bases short, with 10 bases between. The germline gives CDR1 SGDLS, CDR2 YYNGEE. The CDR3: CASSSRGDTGELFF. For the CDR3, the DNA is TGTGCCAGCAGCTCTCGCGGGGACACCGGGGAGCTGTTTTTT.

V gene TRBV5-6 combines with J gene TRBJ2-5; the match to TRBD2 covers 12 bases. The CDR3 is 17 amino acids. Germline V lookup: CDR1 SGHDT, CDR2 YYEEEE. Unmatched junction bases numbered 11, after V lost 4 bases and J lost 4 bases. CDR3 protein: CASSAGVLGLAGETQYF. The CDR3 DNA sequence: TGTGCCAGCAGCGCAGGAGTTCTGGGACTAGCGGGAGAGACCCAGTACTTC.

The gene calls are TRBV6-5 and TRBJ2-5, with 7 positions matching TRBD2. V gave up 2 bases and J gave up 5 bases; unmatched junction bases: 11. CDR1 and CDR2 (germline): MNHEY, SVGAGI. The CDR3 loop spans 16 amino acids. This chain's CDR3 is CASSYVEGGPGETQYF. The CDR3 DNA is TGTGCCAGCAGTTACGTGGAGGGAGGGCCGGGGGAGACCCAGTACTTC.

The rearrangement uses TRBV6-5 and TRBJ2-1, with D uncertain. This CDR3 comprises 14 residues. Germline loops: CDR1 MNHEY, CDR2 SVGAGI. Trimming shortened V by 6 bases and J by 2 bases, and 11 bases separated the two germline ends. CDR3 loop: CASRPGRTYNEQFF. The CDR3 DNA follows: TGTGCCAGCAGACCGGGTCGTACCTACAATGAGCAGTTCTTC.

V gene TRBV7-2 combines with J gene TRBJ2-7, with D tentatively TRBD1 (5 bases). V lost 1 base and J 0 bases, leaving 10 bases between the germline ends. This CDR3 is built from 15 residues. CDR1 is SGHTA and CDR2 is FQGNSA in the germline V gene. CDR3 region: CASSLGRVTSYEQYF. CDR3 in DNA: TGTGCCAGCAGCTTAGGCAGGGTGACCTCCTACGAGCAGTACTTC. The complete variable domain, with remaining parts taken from reference TRBV7-2 and TRBJ2-7, reads GAGVSQSPSNKVTEKGKDVELRCDPISGHTALYWYRQSLGQGLEFLIYFQGNSAPDKSGLPSDRFSAERTGGSVSTLTIQRTQQEDSAVYLCASSLGRVTSYEQYFGPGTRLTVT.

The chain employs TRBV5-6 and TRBJ2-2; TRBD1 is a possible D gene (7 bases). The CDR3 has 17 residues. The germline V gene encodes CDR1 SGHDT and CDR2 YYEEEE. V was shortened by 4 bases and J by 5 bases, with 21 bases between the two germline ends. CDR3 DNA sequence: TGTGCCAGCAGCCCCCCGGAGGGACAGAAGGGGACCGGGGAGCTGTTTTTT. It yields the protein CASSPPEGQKGTGELFF.

This clone was counted a single time. The gene calls are TRBV2 and TRBJ1-5, with D possibly being TRBD1 (6 bases). V was clipped by 4 bases and J by 3 bases, with 13 bases between them. The V gene's germline CDR1 is SNHLY and CDR2 FYNNEI. The CDR3 runs to 15 residues. The CDR3 sequence is CASSGGGGNNQPQHF. In nucleotides, the CDR3 is TGTGCCAGCAGTGGTGGAGGGGGGAACAATCAGCCCCAGCATTTT.

V gene TRBV6-5 combines with J gene TRBJ2-2; a possible D gene is TRBD2 (5 bases). The CDR3 has 15 amino acids. Germline CDR1 is MNHEY and CDR2 is SVGAGI. With 6 bases removed from V and 1 base from J, the gap between germline ends came to 12 bases. The CDR3 loop is CASSQLGGNTGELFF. The CDR3 nucleotides read TGTGCCAGCAGCCAACTAGGCGGGAACACCGGGGAGCTGTTTTTT.

This clone was detected once. The chain links TRBV2 to TRBJ2-7; D remains unclear. The length of the CDR3 is 13 residues. Trimming stripped 7 bases from V and 6 bases from J, with 16 bases between. In germline, CDR1 is SNHLY, CDR2 FYNNEI. The CDR3 nucleotides are TGTGCCAGCACCGCCCCCGGATCACGCGAGCAGTACTTC. It encodes CASTAPGSREQYF.

J is TRBJ1-2 and V is TRBV19; TRBD1 aligns across 9 bases. Per germline, CDR1 LNHDA and CDR2 SQIVND (reference sequence). V trimming: 6 bases; J trimming: 8 bases; junction bases outside the gene matches: 4. There are 12 residues in the CDR3. CDR3 in amino acids: CASSRDRVGYTF. In nucleotides, the CDR3 is TGTGCCAGTAGCCGGGACAGGGTCGGCTACACCTTC.